This T cell receptor (beta chain) was sequenced for a study of vaccination effects on CD4 cells after COVID-19. Study summary: PBMC cultures contained about 2 million cells per well, about 10 IU/ml IL-2 and 10 ug/ml peptides. Study observations and caveats: The study found marked clonal contraction of infection- and vaccine-induced clones late after vaccination.

Concerning this clone: Antigen unknown.

At the end of 9 to 11 days of culture, CD4+ T cells were isolated. Participants received two doses of either the BNT162b2 or mRNA-1273 vaccine. The protocol was immunoSEQ multiplex PCR, while the TCRdb copy is restricted to in-frame clones and leaves out a portion. The table includes tens of thousands of clones, 70% to 85% detected once. Germline V CDR1 and CDR2: MNHNY, SVGAGI (reference sequence). Unmatched junction bases numbered 3, after V lost 6 bases and J lost 3 bases. This CDR3 is 13 amino acids long. Sequenced here: CD4+ T cells from PBMCs cultured without peptide, sampled after COVID-19 vaccination. The clonotype was recovered from a human donor who received a COVID-19 vaccine. The chain recombines TRBV6-6 with TRBJ1-2; 8 nucleotides agree with TRBD1. The CDR3 bases are TGTGCCAGCAGGTCAGGGGGCTACTATGGCTACACCTTC. Protein product: CASRSGGYYGYTF.